The clone carrying this TCR beta chain was counted between two and nine times. Its matching antigen is unknown. Amplification of TCR beta CDR3 regions used RNA as the template. When the TCR CDR3 underwent first-round RT-PCR, the HTBI primer set was used. Via MiXCR, TCRdb re-called the multiplex PCR reads, giving one row per CDR3 protein. The sample consists of roughly 750,000 distinct CDR3 sequences, about 15% of them appearing once. Not enrolled were patients with uncontrolled infection, other autoimmune disease, pregnancy or lactation. The sample comes from a study of T cells in Graves' hyperthyroidism and ophthalmopathy. Study results and caveats: Blood also showed most of the thyroid clonotypes that were expanded above 0.001.

Germline assignment: CDR1 DFQATT and CDR2 SNEGSKA (reference sequence). V dropped 2 bases and J dropped 1 base, with 8 bases sitting between them. This CDR3 comprises 13 residues. The source is a man between 18 and 29 years old with Graves' hyperthyroidism. The chain is built from TRBV20-1 and TRBJ1-2; TRBD1 is a possible D gene (5 bases). Material: blood. The CDR3 DNA reads TGCAGTGCTAGACCTGACAGTAACTATGGCTACACCTTC. Its protein is CSARPDSNYGYTF.